Presented here are 22 T cell receptor beta chains from one specimen sequenced in a study of cytomegalovirus exposure and HLA in healthy donors. Primers for the PCR totalled 60 Vbeta and 13 Jbeta. The repertoire was sequenced with immunoSEQ multiplex PCR; TCRdb's copy has only in-frame clones and lacks some. The sample includes some 200,000 clones, 55% to 75% of them seen just once. The sequenced sample was PBMCs. These receptors were obtained from a man aged 40-50 years in good health and CMV-seropositive.

On this clone: Mismatch with germline at one junction end may stem from a read error. The chain is built from TRBV5-6 and TRBJ2-5; 10 bases align to TRBD1. Germline values: CDR1 SGHDT, CDR2 YYEEEE. The CDR3 loop spans 12 amino acids. The CDR3 DNA reads as TGTGCCAGCAGCTTGGCCGGGACAGGGGAACACTTC. Protein: CASSLAGTGEHF.

This chain links TRBV19 with TRBJ2-3; 16 positions agree with TRBD2. With V trimmed by 3 bases and J by 2 bases, 8 bases remained unmatched. Germline V gene sequence: CDR1 LNHDA, CDR2 SQIVND (reference sequence). This CDR3 is 19 amino acids long. As DNA, the CDR3 is TGTGCCAGTAGTATGGGACTAGCGGGGGGGCCGGAGGTCACAGATACGCAGTATTTT. It specifies CASSMGLAGGPEVTDTQYF.

The genes are TRBV5-4 and TRBJ2-7; D is uncertain. Trimming shortened V by 4 bases and J by 2 bases, and 13 bases separated the two germline ends. CDR1 SGHNT and CDR2 YYREEE come from the germline V gene (reference sequence). This CDR3 spans 14 amino acids. CDR3 DNA sequence: TGTGCCAGCAGCCAAGACACGTCAACCTACGAGCAGTACTTC. Translating it yields CASSQDTSTYEQYF.

This chain links TRBV5-1 with TRBJ2-1; 9 bases map to TRBD1. Looked up from germline, CDR1 is SGHRS and CDR2 is YFSETQ. The CDR3 is made up of 14 amino acids. Trimming at V came to 0 bases and at J to 14 bases, leaving 9 bases not matched to a gene. The CDR3 loop is CASSLGQGVVREFF. The CDR3 DNA reads as TGCGCCAGCAGCTTGGGACAGGGGGTTGTTAGAGAGTTCTTC.

Here the CDR3 reads CSVVGLLSGPTYEQYF. As DNA, the CDR3 is TGCAGCGTCGTTGGACTTTTAAGCGGGCCGACCTACGAGCAGTACTTC. The rearrangement uses TRBV29-1 and TRBJ2-7; D is possibly TRBD2 (6 bases). Germline loops: CDR1 SQVTM, CDR2 ANQGSEA. Between the trimmed V and J ends, which lost 6 bases and 2 bases, there was a span of 23 bases. CDR3 length equals 16 residues.

The chain carries TRBV9 and TRBJ1-3; maybe TRBD1 (5 bases). V gave up 0 bases and J gave up 3 bases, with 7 bases separating them. The germline V gene has CDR1 SGDLS and CDR2 YYNGEE. CDR3 length equals 14 residues. The CDR3 is CASSVEGYGNTIYF. The CDR3 bases are TGTGCCAGCAGCGTAGAGGGGTATGGAAACACCATATATTTT.

The CDR3 nucleotides read TGTGCCAGCAGTTATGGAACAGGAACTAACTATGGCTACACCTTC. Its translation is CASSYGTGTNYGYTF. The V call is TRBV6-5, the J call TRBJ1-2, with D possibly being TRBD1 (5 bases). The V gene lost 3 bases and the J gene lost 0 bases, with 11 bases spanning the gap. Germline CDR1 is MNHEY and CDR2 is SVGAGI. The CDR3 runs to 15 residues.

This clone showed up just a few times. The V and J genes are TRBV5-6 and TRBJ1-1; D gene ambiguous. This CDR3 comprises 12 residues. Germline assignment: CDR1 SGHDT and CDR2 YYEEEE. V lost 2 bases and J 6 bases, leaving 8 bases between the germline ends. CDR3 sequence reads: CASSFQQAEAFF. CDR3 nucleotides: TGTGCCAGCAGCTTCCAGCAGGCTGAAGCTTTCTTT.

The J gene is TRBJ1-2, the V gene TRBV27; TRBD1 matches at 8 bases. V trimming: 6 bases; J trimming: 7 bases; junction bases outside the gene matches: 13. This CDR3 is 15 amino acids long. In germline, CDR1 is MNHEY, CDR2 SMNVEV (reference sequence). In DNA, the CDR3 is TGTGCCAGCAGCCGATCGACAGGGGCGCGTTTTGGCTACACCTTC. It encodes CASSRSTGARFGYTF.

The chain recombines TRBV5-1 with TRBJ2-3; D is perhaps TRBD1 (6 bases). The CDR3 has 15 residues. V dropped 7 bases and J dropped 3 bases, with 18 bases sitting between them. The germline gives CDR1 SGHRS, CDR2 YFSETQ. CDR3 sequence: CASFVAPGVTDTQYF. The CDR3 nucleotides read TGCGCCAGCTTCGTGGCCCCAGGGGTGACAGATACGCAGTATTTT. Variable domain in full (rest from reference TRBV5-1 and TRBJ2-3): KAGVTQTPRYLIKTRGQQVTLSCSPISGHRSVSWYQQTPGQGLQFLFEYFSETQRNKGNFPGRFSGRQFSNSRSEMNVSTLELGDSALYLCASFVAPGVTDTQYFGPGTRLTVL.

This chain uses TRBV7-2 with TRBJ1-2; 8 bases fit TRBD1. The junction had 12 bases not matched to a gene; V was cut back by 5 bases and J by 4 bases. From germline, CDR1 is SGHTA and CDR2 FQGNSA. The CDR3 runs to 16 residues. CDR3 nucleotide sequence: TGTGCCAGCAGCCCGAGGGGGACAGGAGGCGTCTATGGCTACACCTTC. Amino acids: CASSPRGTGGVYGYTF.

This clone was recorded once. CDR3 in DNA: TGTGCCAGCAGTTCCCCCGCGGGACAGGGGGCCGGCTCCGAGCAGTACTTC. As protein: CASSSPAGQGAGSEQYF. J is TRBJ2-7 and V is TRBV27; TRBD1 matches at 12 bases. The V segment lost 4 bases and the J segment 6 bases; nucleotides outside the gene matches: 13. The CDR3 has 17 residues. Germline V lookup: CDR1 MNHEY, CDR2 SMNVEV (reference sequence).

The chain links TRBV6-6 to TRBJ1-2; D possibly corresponds to TRBD1 (6 bases). Germline CDR1 is MNHNY and CDR2 is SVGAGI (reference sequence). The ends were cut back, 0 bases at V and 5 bases at J, with 16 bases in the middle. This CDR3 is 16 amino acids long. For the CDR3, the DNA is TGTGCCAGCAGTTACTCGTCGGGGGGGGGCGCGTATGGCTACACCTTC. As protein: CASSYSSGGGAYGYTF.

J is TRBJ2-6 and V is TRBV18; weak D call: TRBD2 (6 bases). Trimming removed 3 bases from V and 2 bases from J, with 8 bases in between. Germline V gene lookup returns CDR1 KGHSH and CDR2 LQKENI. This CDR3 comprises 15 residues. CDR3 DNA: TGTGCCAGCTCACCGGGGGAGGCTGGGGCCAACGTCCTGACTTTC. Its protein product is CASSPGEAGANVLTF. Full variable domain (missing parts from reference TRBV18 and TRBJ2-6): NAGVMQNPRHLVRRRGQEARLRCSPMKGHSHVYWYRQLPEEGLKFMVYLQKENIIDESGMPKERFSAEFPKEGPSILRIQQVVRGDSAAYFCASSPGEAGANVLTFGAGSRLTVL.

This clone was observed a few times. The V call is TRBV6-6, the J call TRBJ1-2; 9 positions match TRBD1. Germline CDR1 is MNHNY and CDR2 is SVGAGI (reference sequence). J gave up 7 bases and V 4 bases, and 7 bases lay outside the gene matches. This CDR3 comprises 14 residues. CDR3 sequence reads: CASSSRTGEGGYTF. DNA for the CDR3: TGTGCCAGCAGTTCCCGGACAGGGGAGGGTGGCTACACCTTC.

This clone came up once. The chain has TRBV7-6 and TRBJ2-7, with 13 positions matching TRBD2. In germline, CDR1 is SGHVS, CDR2 FNYEAQ. The CDR3 runs to 16 residues. The V segment lost 5 bases and the J segment 3 bases; nucleotides outside the gene matches: 7. As DNA, the CDR3 is TGTGCCAGCAGCGGACTAGCGGGGGATAGTTACTACGAGCAGTACTTC. Translated: CASSGLAGDSYYEQYF.

The chain couples TRBV6-5 to TRBJ1-1, with 8 bases identical to TRBD1. V shed 8 bases and J 1 base; nucleotides not matched to a gene: 9. Germline lookup yields CDR1 MNHEY and CDR2 SVGAGI. This CDR3 region has 15 residues. Here the CDR3 reads CASARGDRWNTEAFF. The CDR3 nucleotides are TGTGCCAGCGCTAGGGGGGACAGGTGGAACACTGAAGCTTTCTTT.

This sequence joins TRBV9 and TRBJ2-7; a weak D match, TRBD1 (6 bases). Germline lookup yields CDR1 SGDLS and CDR2 YYNGEE. The V end was cut by 3 bases, the J end by 1 base, with 17 bases between. The CDR3 totals 16 residues. CDR3 region: CASSASFRDTSYEQYF. The CDR3 region has the DNA TGTGCCAGCAGCGCGTCCTTCCGGGACACTTCCTACGAGCAGTACTTC.

The chain couples TRBV19 to TRBJ1-1; TRBD1 is a possible D gene (5 bases). The germline V and J ends were trimmed by 4 bases and 4 bases, with 13 bases remaining between them. In germline, CDR1 is LNHDA, CDR2 SQIVND (reference sequence). The CDR3 totals 14 residues. As DNA, the CDR3 is TGTGCCAGTAGTACAGGGCATGGGGCCACTGAAGCTTTCTTT. This codes for CASSTGHGATEAFF.

This clone was detected a few times. This chain joins TRBV5-8 and TRBJ2-3; 7 bases match TRBD1. The CDR3 contains 16 residues. The junction had 6 bases not matched to a gene; V was cut back by 0 bases and J by 2 bases. CDR1 is SGHTS and CDR2 is YDEGEE in the germline V gene. CDR3 loop: CASSLEGGLITDTQYF. The CDR3 DNA follows: TGTGCCAGCAGCTTGGAAGGGGGCTTGATCACAGATACGCAGTATTTT.

In DNA form, the CDR3 reads TGTGCCAGCAGCTCCCCTGGACAGCGGGGGTCCTACAATGAGCAGTTCTTC. This sequence encodes CASSSPGQRGSYNEQFF. V usage is TRBV7-6 and J usage is TRBJ2-1, with 8 nucleotides matching TRBD2. Trimming at V came to 4 bases and at J to 1 base, leaving 9 bases not matched to a gene. This CDR3 has 17 residues. Germline V gives CDR1 SGHVS, CDR2 FNYEAQ.

CDR3 residues: CASSQVVGGGSGTHEQYF. The CDR3 region has the DNA TGCGCCAGCAGCCAAGTGGTCGGGGGGGGCAGTGGTACCCACGAGCAGTACTTC. The chain uses TRBV4-1 and TRBJ2-7, with 8 bases aligning to TRBD2. The CDR3 loop spans 18 amino acids. Germline assignment: CDR1 MGHRA and CDR2 YSYEKL. V lost 1 base to trimming and J lost 5 bases; unmatched junction nucleotides: 16.